These 20 T cell receptor beta chains came from one sample sequenced in a study of blood T cell repertoires in COVID-19. Sequenced by immunoSEQ multiplex PCR; TCRdb stores in-frame clones only, minus some. The profile shows some 230,000 clones, around 83% of them singletons. Sample: peripheral blood. These receptors all stem from a man aged 35 to 55 with acute or convalescent COVID-19.

CDR3 region: CASSLQGHRYEQYF. The DNA of the CDR3 is TGTGCCAGCAGTCTTCAGGGACATAGATACGAGCAGTACTTC. This sequence joins TRBV27 and TRBJ2-7; a weak D match, TRBD1 (6 bases). Germline CDR1 is MNHEY and CDR2 is SMNVEV (reference sequence). With 5 bases removed from V and 4 bases from J, the gap between germline ends came to 15 bases. The CDR3 loop spans 14 amino acids.

This rearrangement joins TRBV9 to TRBJ1-2, with 7 bases that match TRBD1. The CDR3 runs to 13 residues. Per the germline V gene, CDR1 is SGDLS and CDR2 is YYNGEE. V trimming: 4 bases; J trimming: 7 bases; junction bases outside the gene matches: 7. CDR3 DNA sequence: TGTGCCAGCAGCCCCACAGGGGTTATTGGCTACACCTTC. Amino acid sequence: CASSPTGVIGYTF. The whole variable domain, filled in from reference TRBV9 and TRBJ1-2, reads DSGVTQTPKHLITATGQRVTLRCSPRSGDLSVYWYQQSLDQGLQFLIQYYNGEERAKGNILERFSAQQFPDLHSELNLSSLELGDSALYFCASSPTGVIGYTFGSGTRLTVV.

This clone was recorded a few times. The chain recombines TRBV7-2 with TRBJ1-1; no firm D call. V lost 0 bases and J lost 4, with 12 bases in between. Germline lookup yields CDR1 SGHTA and CDR2 FQGNSA. The CDR3 is 15 amino acids. The CDR3 DNA reads TGTGCCAGCAGCTTAGCGCCCACAAGGAGCACTGAAGCTTTCTTT. As protein: CASSLAPTRSTEAFF.

The chain couples TRBV11-2 to TRBJ1-2; 7 bases line up with TRBD1. V shed 3 bases and J 5 bases; nucleotides not matched to a gene: 3. The CDR3 runs to 13 residues. Per germline, CDR1 SGHAT and CDR2 FQNNGV. CDR3 region: CASSFNRGYGYTF. The CDR3 nucleotides read TGTGCCAGCAGCTTTAACAGGGGATATGGCTACACCTTC.

This chain uses TRBV6-1 with TRBJ2-3; no clear D. Looked up from germline, CDR1 is MNHNS and CDR2 is SASEGT. V was cut by 3 bases and J by 6 bases, with 13 bases left in between. This CDR3 contains 14 residues. CDR3 DNA sequence: TGTGCCAGCAGTGAGGTGAGACTTTCTGATACGCAGTATTTT. Translated: CASSEVRLSDTQYF.

This clone was detected only a few times. The rearrangement joins TRBV6-1 to TRBJ2-5; possibly TRBD2 for D (6 bases). This CDR3 is built from 15 residues. Between the trimmed V and J ends, which lost 2 bases and 1 base, there was a span of 11 bases. CDR1 is MNHNS, CDR2 SASEGT, per germline. The CDR3 here is CASSENPGVQETQYF. The CDR3, as DNA: TGTGCCAGCAGTGAAAACCCGGGAGTCCAAGAGACCCAGTACTTC.

The chain is built from TRBV5-1 and TRBJ1-1, with 7 bases that match TRBD1. After removal of 6 bases from V and 4 bases from J, the junction contained 9 bases not matched to a gene. The CDR3 consists of 14 residues. The germline V gene has CDR1 SGHRS and CDR2 YFSETQ. This chain's CDR3 is CASTSGGFGTEAFF. The CDR3 coding sequence is TGCGCCAGCACATCAGGGGGGTTCGGCACTGAAGCTTTCTTT.

V gene TRBV20-1 combines with J gene TRBJ2-1; D not certain. The germline gives CDR1 DFQATT, CDR2 SNEGSKA (reference sequence). The CDR3 contains 11 residues. V lost 2 bases to trimming and J lost 11 bases, with 10 bases between them. The CDR3 DNA is TGCAGTGCTAGACACAGCCTACAGCAGTTCTTC. The encoded protein is CSARHSLQQFF.

This clone was detected only a few times. V usage is TRBV18 and J usage is TRBJ2-1, with 10 bases aligning to TRBD2. CDR1 and CDR2 (germline): KGHSH, LQKENI. V lost 3 bases, J lost 5 bases, and 4 bases stayed unmatched. The CDR3 consists of 15 residues. Here the CDR3 reads CASSPLAGADNEQFF. CDR3 DNA: TGTGCCAGCTCACCCCTAGCGGGGGCCGACAATGAGCAGTTCTTC.

The chain links TRBV6-6 to TRBJ1-2; no reliable D call. The germline CDR1 and CDR2 sequences are MNHNY and SVGAGI (reference sequence). Trimming took 5 bases from V and 0 from J, leaving 13 bases between them. The CDR3 consists of 15 residues. This CDR3 is CASSNSDGTNYGYTF. The CDR3, as DNA: TGTGCCAGCAGTAATAGTGACGGGACTAACTATGGCTACACCTTC.

The chain couples TRBV3-1 (or the pseudogene TRBV3-2) to TRBJ2-1, with 15 bases lining up with TRBD2. Trimming took 3 bases from V and 4 from J; bases not matched to a gene: 1. From germline, CDR1 is LGHDT and CDR2 YNNKEL (reference sequence). The CDR3 loop spans 16 amino acids. CDR3 in amino acids: CASSQGLAGGYNEQFF. For the CDR3, the DNA is TGTGCCAGCAGCCAGGGACTAGCGGGGGGTTACAATGAGCAGTTCTTC.

CDR3 in amino acids: CASSLEGGASLFF. The DNA for the CDR3 is TGCGCCAGCAGCTTGGAAGGGGGCGCGTCACTGTTTTTT. V gene TRBV5-1 combines with J gene TRBJ1-4; TRBD1 matches 7 bases. The V segment lost 0 bases and the J segment 13 bases; nucleotides outside the gene matches: 6. The CDR3 is 13 amino acids. Germline loops: CDR1 SGHRS, CDR2 YFSETQ. The full variable domain, its missing parts supplied by reference TRBV5-1 and TRBJ1-4, is KAGVTQTPRYLIKTRGQQVTLSCSPISGHRSVSWYQQTPGQGLQFLFEYFSETQRNKGNFPGRFSGRQFSNSRSEMNVSTLELGDSALYLCASSLEGGASLFFGSGTQLSVL.

This clone was detected a few times. The V gene is TRBV9, the J gene TRBJ1-2; a weak D match, TRBD1 (5 bases). This CDR3 comprises 15 residues. V lost 3 bases and J 3 bases, leaving 15 bases between the germline ends. Germline-derived CDR1 and CDR2 are SGDLS and YYNGEE. The CDR3 is CASSAHPDRDYGYTF. CDR3 in DNA: TGTGCCAGCAGCGCCCATCCCGACAGAGACTATGGCTACACCTTC.

The V call is TRBV3-1 (or the pseudogene TRBV3-2), the J call TRBJ1-6; perhaps TRBD1 as D (6 bases). Trimming left V 6 bases short and J 10 bases short, with 13 bases between. The CDR3 sequence is 13 residues long. In germline, CDR1 is LGHDT, CDR2 YNNKEL (reference sequence). The CDR3 spells CASSKQGQSPLHF. The CDR3 DNA follows: TGTGCCAGCAGTAAACAGGGACAATCACCCCTCCACTTT.

V and J are TRBV7-2 and TRBJ1-4; TRBD1 agrees at 8 bases. The CDR3 covers 16 residues. The junction had 8 bases not matched to a gene; V was cut back by 2 bases and J by 6 bases. Germline loops: CDR1 SGHTA, CDR2 FQGNSA. CDR3 sequence: CASSLFPGQGDEKLFF. The CDR3 region has the DNA TGTGCCAGCAGCTTATTCCCCGGACAGGGAGATGAAAAACTGTTTTTT.

The rearrangement uses TRBV5-6 and TRBJ1-1, with 9 bases that match TRBD1. This CDR3 is built from 13 residues. After removal of 4 bases from V and 8 bases from J, the junction contained 6 bases not matched to a gene. Germline CDR1 SGHDT, CDR2 YYEEEE. CDR3 nucleotide sequence: TGTGCCAGCAGCGGACTACAGGGGGCCGAAGCTTTCTTT. Its protein product is CASSGLQGAEAFF.

The V gene is TRBV29-1, the J gene TRBJ1-1; no definite D call. CDR3 length equals 8 residues. Trimming pared 3 bases from V and 11 bases from J, leaving 4 bases between. The germline CDR1 and CDR2 sequences are SQVTM and ANQGSEA. The CDR3 protein is CSVDRAFF. As DNA, the CDR3 is TGCAGCGTTGACAGGGCTTTCTTT.

V and J are TRBV12-3 or TRBV12-4 and TRBJ1-2, with a tentative D call TRBD1 (6 bases). The CDR3 length is 13 residues. Trimming took off 7 bases at V and 8 bases at J, with 17 bases between the two ends. The CDR3 region is CASNPQGLSGYTF. CDR3 DNA: TGTGCCAGCAATCCACAGGGTCTAAGCGGCTACACCTTC.

This clone was seen a single time. The V and J genes are TRBV5-1 and TRBJ2-2; maybe TRBD1 (6 bases). In germline, CDR1 is SGHRS, CDR2 YFSETQ. CDR3 size: 15 residues. V gave up 0 bases and J gave up 4 bases, with 10 bases separating them. The CDR3 loop is CASSLGTAITGELFF. CDR3 DNA sequence: TGCGCCAGCAGCTTGGGGACAGCCATCACCGGGGAGCTGTTTTTT.

The rearrangement joins TRBV30 to TRBJ2-7; 7 nucleotides agree with TRBD2. The trim removed 2 bases at V and 4 bases at J, leaving 2 bases unmatched. Germline assignment: CDR1 GTSNPN and CDR2 SVGIG (reference sequence). The CDR3 has 12 residues. The CDR3: CAWSRGGYEQYF. CDR3 DNA sequence: TGTGCCTGGAGTAGGGGAGGGTACGAGCAGTACTTC.